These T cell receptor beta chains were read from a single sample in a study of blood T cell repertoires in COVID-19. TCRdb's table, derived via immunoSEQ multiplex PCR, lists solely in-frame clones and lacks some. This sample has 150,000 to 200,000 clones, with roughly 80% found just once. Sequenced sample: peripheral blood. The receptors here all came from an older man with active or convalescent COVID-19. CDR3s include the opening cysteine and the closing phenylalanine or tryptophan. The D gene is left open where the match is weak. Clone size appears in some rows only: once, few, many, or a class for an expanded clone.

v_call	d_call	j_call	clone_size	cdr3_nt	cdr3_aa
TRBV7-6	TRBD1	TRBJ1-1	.	TGTGCCAGCAGCTTAAGGCCGGGGGACAGGGTAGAGACTGAAGCTTTCTTT	CASSLRPGDRVETEAFF
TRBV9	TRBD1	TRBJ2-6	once	TGTGCCAGCAGCACCCAGGGGGCTGGCGGGGCCAACGTCCTGACTTTC	CASSTQGAGGANVLTF
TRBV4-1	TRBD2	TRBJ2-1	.	TGCGCCAGCAGCCAAGCTCCCGGGACTAGCGGAGCCTACAATGAGCAGTTCTTC	CASSQAPGTSGAYNEQFF
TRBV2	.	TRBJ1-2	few	TGTGCCAGCAGTGACTTTCAGGGGAGTTATGGCTACACCTTC	CASSDFQGSYGYTF
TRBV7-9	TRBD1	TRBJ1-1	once	TGTGCCAGCAGCTTAGGACAGGGGGCAGACACTGAAGCTTTCTTT	CASSLGQGADTEAFF
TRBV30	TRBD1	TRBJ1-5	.	TGTGCCTGGGGACAGGGTGGCAATCAGCCCCAGCATTTT	CAWGQGGNQPQHF
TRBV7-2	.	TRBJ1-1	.	TGTGCCAGCAGCTTTGGCAAACTGAACACTGAAGCTTTCTTT	CASSFGKLNTEAFF
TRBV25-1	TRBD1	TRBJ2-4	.	TGTGCCAGCAGTGCGTACAGGGGGCCGGACATTCAGTACTTC	CASSAYRGPDIQYF
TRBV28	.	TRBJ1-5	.	TGTGCCAGCAGTTTCCCTGGGGGGAGATCCTATAGCAATCAGCCCCAGCATTTT	CASSFPGGRSYSNQPQHF
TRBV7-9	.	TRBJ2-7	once	TGTGCCAGCAGCTTAGGAGACACTCGCTCCTACGAGCAGTACTTC	CASSLGDTRSYEQYF
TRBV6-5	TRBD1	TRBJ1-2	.	TGTGCCAGCCTCGGAGGGGGACAGGGGGTCTATGGCTACACCTTC	CASLGGGQGVYGYTF
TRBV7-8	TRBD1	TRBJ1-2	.	TGTGCCAGCAGCTTTGGAGGGACAGGAGATGGCTACACCTTC	CASSFGGTGDGYTF
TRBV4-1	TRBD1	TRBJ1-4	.	TGCGCCAGCAGCCAGACCGGGACAGGGAATGAAAAACTGTTTTTT	CASSQTGTGNEKLFF
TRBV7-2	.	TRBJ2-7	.	TGTGCCAGCAGCTTAGTGGTCGGGGGCTACGAGCAGTACTTC	CASSLVVGGYEQYF
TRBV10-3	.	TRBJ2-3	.	TGTGCCATCAGTGAGGGTACGGGGACAGATACGCAGTATTTT	CAISEGTGTDTQYF
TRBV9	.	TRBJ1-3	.	TGTGCCAGCAGCGTAGGCTGGACAGCCCGCTCTGGAAACACCATATATTTT	CASSVGWTARSGNTIYF
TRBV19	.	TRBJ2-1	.	TGTGCCAGTAGTACACAGGGCTCCTACAATGAGCAGTTCTTC	CASSTQGSYNEQFF
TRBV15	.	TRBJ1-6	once	TGTGCCACCAGCGGGCCTCGGGGAGGGGAGAACTCGGGTGGTTCACCCCTCCACTTT	CATSGPRGGENSGGSPLHF
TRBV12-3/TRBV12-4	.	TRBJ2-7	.	TGTGCCAGCACCGCAGGAGGCTACGAGCAGTACTTC	CASTAGGYEQYF
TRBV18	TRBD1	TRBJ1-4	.	TGTGCCAGCGCCCGGGACAGGGGTGAAAAACTGTTTTTT	CASARDRGEKLFF
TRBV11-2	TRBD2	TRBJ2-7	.	TGTGCCAGCAGCTTAACAGCCGGGACTAGCGGGGTATACTCCTACGAGCAGTACTTC	CASSLTAGTSGVYSYEQYF
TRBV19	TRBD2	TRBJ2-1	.	TGTGCCAGTAGTTTAGGACTAGCGGGAGTGAGGGTAAATGAGCAGTTCTTC	CASSLGLAGVRVNEQFF
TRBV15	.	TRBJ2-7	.	TGTGCCACCAGCAGAGGGTCGGGGGGCGTGCAACACGAGCAGTACTTC	CATSRGSGGVQHEQYF
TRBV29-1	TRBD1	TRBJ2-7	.	TGCAGCGTTGAAGCCAGGGGACAGTCCTACGAGCAGTACTTC	CSVEARGQSYEQYF
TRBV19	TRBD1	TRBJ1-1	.	TGTGCCAGTAAACGCCCCCCGGGACAGCCCTGGAACACTGAAGCTTTCTTT	CASKRPPGQPWNTEAFF
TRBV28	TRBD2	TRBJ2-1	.	TGTGCCAGCAACATCCGGACTAGCGGGAAGGATGAGCAGTTCTTC	CASNIRTSGKDEQFF
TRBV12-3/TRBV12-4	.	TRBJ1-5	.	TGTGCCAGCACCCGCCGGGAAAATCAGCCCCAGCATTTT	CASTRRENQPQHF
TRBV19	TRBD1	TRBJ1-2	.	TGTGCCAGTAGTCCCTTAGGGACAGGAAACTATGGCTACACCTTC	CASSPLGTGNYGYTF
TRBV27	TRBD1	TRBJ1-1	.	TGTGCCAGCAGTTTATCTGTGGGGACAGGGATCACTGAAGCTTTCTTT	CASSLSVGTGITEAFF
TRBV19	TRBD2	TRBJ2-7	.	TGTGCCAGTAGTCATTTTAGCGGGAGCCACTCCTACGAGCAGTACTTC	CASSHFSGSHSYEQYF
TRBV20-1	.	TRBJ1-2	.	TGCAGTGCTAGTCGCGGCGAGGGCTACACCTTC	CSASRGEGYTF
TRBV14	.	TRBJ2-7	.	TGTGCCAGCAGAGACAGGTACTCCTACGAGCAGTACTTC	CASRDRYSYEQYF
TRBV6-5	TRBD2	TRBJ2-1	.	TGTGCCAGCAGTTGGCGGGAGTCCTACAATGAGCAGTTCTTC	CASSWRESYNEQFF
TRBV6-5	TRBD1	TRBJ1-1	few	TGTGCCAGCAGTAGACAGGGGGTCGGCACTGAAGCTTTCTTT	CASSRQGVGTEAFF
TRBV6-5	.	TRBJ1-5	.	TGTGCCAGCAGTTCCTGGGGAGGGCCTAGCAATCAGCCCCAGCATTTT	CASSSWGGPSNQPQHF
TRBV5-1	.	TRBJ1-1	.	TGCGCCAGCAGCGCCGCGGGCGTATTTTTCATGAACACTGAAGCTTTCTTT	CASSAAGVFFMNTEAFF
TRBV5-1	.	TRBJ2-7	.	TGCGCCAGCAGCTTTATGGCGGAGCCCTACGAGCAGTACTTC	CASSFMAEPYEQYF
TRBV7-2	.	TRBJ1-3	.	TGTGCCAGCAGCACGGGGGGGGGTTTTGGAAACACCATATATTTT	CASSTGGGFGNTIYF
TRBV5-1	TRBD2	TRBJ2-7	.	TGCGCCAGCAGCGTAGATTCGGGGGGAGAGCAGTACTTC	CASSVDSGGEQYF
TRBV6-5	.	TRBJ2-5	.	TGTGCCAGCACCCCGCCGGGACAACTACGATCCTACTTC	CASTPPGQLRSYF
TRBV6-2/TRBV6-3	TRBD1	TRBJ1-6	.	TGTGCCAGCAGCAGGGGACAGTATAATTCACCCCTCCACTTT	CASSRGQYNSPLHF
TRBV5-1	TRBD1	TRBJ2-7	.	TGCGCCAGCAGCTTGAGGGGACAGCCCCTGGAGCAGTACTTC	CASSLRGQPLEQYF
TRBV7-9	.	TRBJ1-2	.	TGTGCCAGCAGCTTAAGCCCTCGGGGCTACACCTTC	CASSLSPRGYTF
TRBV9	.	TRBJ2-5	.	TGTGCCAGCAGCGTAGATCTGGCAGAATACCAAGAGACCCAGTACTTC	CASSVDLAEYQETQYF
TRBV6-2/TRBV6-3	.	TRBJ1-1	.	TGTGCCAGCAGTTACTCGGGCAGGACAGCCGGTTTCAAACCTTTCTTT	CASSYSGRTAGFKPFF
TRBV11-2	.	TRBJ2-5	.	TGTGCCAGCAGCTTAACGCTACAAGAGACCCAGTACTTC	CASSLTLQETQYF
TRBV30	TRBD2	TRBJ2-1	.	TGTGCCAGCCCCCTAGCGGGAGCCTACAATGAGCAGTTCTTC	CASPLAGAYNEQFF
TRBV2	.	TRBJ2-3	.	TGTGCCAGCATCAGGGGTGGAACAGATACGCAGTATTTT	CASIRGGTDTQYF